This T cell receptor beta chain was identified during a study of T cells after yellow fever vaccination. General study results and limits: Boosting was followed by the reappearance of most primary-vaccination clones (approximately 95% CD4, under 90% CD8).

This clonotype was seen ten or more times. Its antigen is currently unknown. V was clipped by 0 bases and J by 1 base, with 10 bases between them. The V gene's germline CDR1 is LGHNA and CDR2 YNFKEQ. CDR3 length: 16 residues. TCRdb re-called the 5' RACE reads with MiXCR, one entry per CDR3 protein. The table shows approximately 61,000 distinct CDR3 sequences, with roughly 6.9% occurring only once. The starting material was CD8+ T cells sorted from PBMCs, obtained on the day of the first yellow fever vaccination. J is TRBJ2-4 and V is TRBV4-2, with D perhaps TRBD2 (6 bases). The sequence derives from a man aged 18 to 35 who received the YFV17D yellow fever vaccine. Here the CDR3 reads CASSQENGGAKNIQYF. The CDR3, as DNA: TGTGCCAGCAGCCAAGAAAACGGAGGGGCCAAAAACATTCAGTACTTC.